The 11 T cell receptor beta chains below all came from one sample that was sequenced in a study of human T cells and chemical hapten exposure. Total RNA came from unfractionated whole blood. Via MiXCR, TCRdb re-called the 5' RACE reads, giving one row per CDR3 protein. The table shows under 150,000 distinct CDR3 sequences, with 19% occurring only once. The receptors were gathered from a human donor in good health.

This clonotype occurred a few times. The chain has TRBV5-1 and TRBJ1-3; a weak D match, TRBD1 (5 bases). This CDR3 has 17 residues. V lost 3 bases, J lost 2 bases, and 18 bases lay in between. Germline V gene lookup returns CDR1 SGHRS and CDR2 YFSETQ. This CDR3 is CASSWGDPGSPGNTIYF. The DNA of the CDR3 is TGCGCCAGCAGCTGGGGGGACCCTGGGAGTCCTGGAAACACCATATATTTT.

In its sample, this clonotype was seen a few times. The V gene is TRBV27, the J gene TRBJ1-2, with D uncertain. The length of the CDR3 is 15 residues. Germline lookup yields CDR1 MNHEY and CDR2 SMNVEV (reference sequence). Trimming removed 5 bases from V and 2 bases from J, with 15 bases in between. CDR3 sequence (DNA): TGTGCCAGCAGTCCTACTCGTAGTAACAACTATGGCTACACCTTC. It specifies CASSPTRSNNYGYTF.

This clonotype was picked up a small number of times. The rearrangement links TRBV29-1 to TRBJ1-1; no clear D. V lost 1 base, J lost 10 bases, and 13 bases lay in between. The CDR3 extends over 12 amino acids. Germline CDR1 SQVTM, CDR2 ANQGSEA. CDR3 DNA: TGCAGCGTTGAAGGGGAAGCAGGTATAGCTTTCTTT. This encodes CSVEGEAGIAFF.

This clonotype occurred a few times. V is TRBV21-1 and J is TRBJ2-5. TRBV21-1 is a documented pseudogene. This CDR3 has 11 residues. CDR3: CASSNTETQYF. The CDR3, as DNA: TGTGCCAGCAGCAATACGGAGACCCAGTACTTC.

The chain recombines TRBV28 with TRBJ2-1; D is undetermined. The CDR3 loop spans 13 amino acids. Germline CDR1 reads MDHEN; CDR2 reads SYDVKM. V dropped 5 bases and J dropped 5 bases, with 10 bases sitting between them. The CDR3 DNA sequence: TGTGCCAGCAGTATTAGTAAAAACAATGAGCAGTTCTTC. Amino acid sequence: CASSISKNNEQFF.

The chain's CDR3 is CASLMNTEAFF. The CDR3 coding sequence is TGTGCCTCCCTGATGAACACTGAAGCTTTCTTT. The chain carries TRBV28 and TRBJ1-1; no firm D call. The CDR3 runs to 11 residues. Germline values: CDR1 MDHEN, CDR2 SYDVKM. The V end lost 11 bases, the J end lost 0 bases, and 7 bases lay between the germline ends.

A remark on this clonotype: Since a much larger clone is just one base distant, this may be a read error. The chain has TRBV4-1 and TRBJ1-1; 7 bases map to TRBD1. CDR3 length: 16 amino acids. Trimming at V came to 1 base and at J to 4 bases, leaving 9 bases not matched to a gene. Germline V lookup: CDR1 MGHRA, CDR2 YSYEKL. The CDR3 loop reads CASSQGGRGARTEAFF. The CDR3 bases are TGCGCCAGCAGCCAAGGGGGCAGGGGGGCTCGCACTGAAGCTTTCTTT.

This clonotype was seen only a few times. The V call is TRBV11-2, the J call TRBJ2-4; TRBD2 might be the D (6 bases). V dropped 5 bases and J dropped 8 bases, with 13 bases sitting between them. Looked up from germline, CDR1 is SGHAT and CDR2 is FQNNGV. There are 13 residues in the CDR3. The CDR3 nucleotides are TGTGCCAGCAGCACCGCGGACTACGACATTCAGTACTTC. It codes for CASSTADYDIQYF.

This clonotype was seen at least ten times. The chain couples TRBV3-1 to TRBJ1-1, with 11 bases identical to TRBD1. V trimming: 0 bases; J trimming: 4 bases; junction bases outside the gene matches: 10. The CDR3 extends over 18 amino acids. The V gene's germline CDR1 is LGHDT and CDR2 YNNKEL (reference sequence). CDR3 sequence: CASSQERGQGVIGTEAFF. Written as DNA, the CDR3 is TGTGCCAGCAGCCAAGAGCGGGGACAGGGGGTTATAGGCACTGAAGCTTTCTTT. Complete variable domain (other parts from reference TRBV3-1 and TRBJ1-1): DTAVSQTPKYLVTQMGNDKSIKCEQNLGHDTMYWYKQDSKKFLKIMFSYNNKELIINETVPNRFSPKSPDKAHLNLHINSLELGDSAVYFCASSQERGQGVIGTEAFFGQGTRLTVV.

This clonotype was found a few times. V and J are TRBV30 and TRBJ2-1; D may be TRBD1 (6 bases). Trimming stripped 4 bases from V and 3 bases from J, with 10 bases between. This CDR3 spans 13 amino acids. Germline assignment: CDR1 GTSNPN and CDR2 SVGIG (reference sequence). The CDR3 here is CAWIPDSYNEQFF. CDR3 in DNA: TGTGCCTGGATCCCGGACAGCTACAATGAGCAGTTCTTC.

The rearrangement joins TRBV27 to TRBJ2-5, with D maybe TRBD2 (7 bases). This CDR3 contains 16 residues. V dropped 1 base and J dropped 6 bases, with 18 bases sitting between them. CDR1 is MNHEY, CDR2 SMNVEV, per germline (reference sequence). The CDR3, as DNA: TGTGCCAGCAGTTTATTAGCTAGCGGAGGGGGAAAGACCCAGTACTTC. Translating it yields CASSLLASGGGKTQYF.